This T cell receptor beta chain was captured by sequencing in a study of T-cell reconstitution after alpha-beta-depleted transplantation in children. A TCRbeta library incorporating unique molecular identifiers was prepared. TCRdb processed the PCR reads anew with MiXCR; each CDR3 protein has one entry. This table has about 460,000 distinct CDR3 sequences, 8% to 11% appearing once. The CDR3 loop spans 14 amino acids. Per germline, CDR1 WNHNN and CDR2 SYGVQD (reference sequence). V was clipped by 3 bases and J by 5 bases; unmatched bases: 6. This clonotype was recorded at least ten times. The material sequenced was PBMCs, taken before TCRalphabeta/CD19-depleted stem cell transplant. The chain carries TRBV10-1 and TRBJ2-7, with TRBD2 matching 8 bases. The source of this sequence is a child aged 2 to 15 with inherited bone marrow failure, due to receive a stem cell transplant. The CDR3 spells CASSETGGPNEQYF. CDR3 in DNA: TGCGCCAGCAGTGAAACGGGAGGGCCCAACGAGCAGTACTTC.